A selection of T cell receptor beta chains follows, all from one sample in a study of molecular identifiers for immune sequencing clone quantification. TCRdb recomputed calls from the PCR reads with MiXCR, one row per CDR3 protein. This sample carries around 300,000 distinct CDR3 sequences, under 25% of them seen once, and the ten largest clones take around 0.7%. The sample taken for sequencing was naive CD8+ T cells from blood, with Jurkat cell RNA spiked in. Receptors originate from a human donor in good health. Some libraries in this study had Jurkat cell RNA spiked in. The CDR3 runs from the conserved cysteine through the conserved F or W. D genes are given only for firm matches. Clone size, where shown, is once, few, many, or a class for clones that have expanded.

CDR3nt	CDR3aa	len	v_gene	d_gene	j_gene	abundance
TGCAGTGCTGGGCTTGGGGTCGCCTACGAGCAGTACTTC	CSAGLGVAYEQYF	13	TRBV20-1	NA	TRBJ2-7	NA
TGTGCCATCAGTGACGCTGACTGGGACACCATATATTTT	CAISDADWDTIYF	13	TRBV10-3	NA	TRBJ1-3	NA
TGTGCCAGCAGCTTAGGACCCCTCAGGGGGCCAATTGAAAAACTGTTTTTT	CASSLGPLRGPIEKLFF	17	TRBV11-2	TRBD1	TRBJ1-4	few
TGCGCCAGCAGCCAAGATTTGGCTAGCGGATTTAGCACAGATACGCAGTATTTT	CASSQDLASGFSTDTQYF	18	TRBV4-3	TRBD2	TRBJ2-3	few
TGCGCCAGCTCCCATAGCACAGGGGAATACGAGCAGTACTTC	CASSHSTGEYEQYF	14	TRBV4-3	TRBD1	TRBJ2-7	many
TGTGCCAGCAGCTTGGATCCGTTTGAGGCTGGAAACACCATATATTTT	CASSLDPFEAGNTIYF	16	TRBV5-4	NA	TRBJ1-3	many
TGTGCCAGCAGCCCGAGACAGGCTAGCTCCTACAATGAGCAGTTCTTC	CASSPRQASSYNEQFF	16	TRBV7-9	NA	TRBJ2-1	NA
TGTGCCAGCAACGCGGGAGGGCGGTACTTC	CASNAGGRYF	10	TRBV6-5	TRBD2	TRBJ2-7	many
TGCACCAGCAGCCAAGACGAGAACACTGAAGCTTTCTTT	CTSSQDENTEAFF	13	TRBV1	NA	TRBJ1-1	NA
TGTGCCAGCTCACCGGCCAACACTGAAGCTTTCTTT	CASSPANTEAFF	12	TRBV19	NA	TRBJ1-1	many
TGTGCCAGCAGCTGGGGAACAGGGTTGAACACTGAAGCTTTCTTT	CASSWGTGLNTEAFF	15	TRBV7-3	NA	TRBJ1-1	many
TGTGCCAGCAGTTACGCCAGTTACAATCAGCCCCCGCATTTT	CASSYASYNQPPHF	14	TRBV6-5	NA	TRBJ1-5	NA
TGTGCCTCCCGCCTAGCGGGGGGGTCAGCTACGCCGTCTTTT	CASRLAGGSATPSF	14	TRBV27	TRBD2	TRBJ2-3	NA
TGTGCCAGCAGCCCCCAGGGGGCAGCCTACGAGCAGTACTTC	CASSPQGAAYEQYF	14	TRBV7-6	TRBD1	TRBJ2-7	many
TGTGCCAGCAGCTTCGAGGAACAGACAATGAGCACTGAAGCTTTCTTT	CASSFEEQTMSTEAFF	16	TRBV5-6	NA	TRBJ1-1	NA
TGTGCCAGCAGCTTAGTAGGGACAGGGCACCCGATTTTT	CASSLVGTGHPIF	13	TRBV7-2	TRBD1	TRBJ1-4	few
TGCGCCAGCAGCCAATCATCACTAGCGGGGACCTACGAGCAGTACTTC	CASSQSSLAGTYEQYF	16	TRBV4-1	TRBD2	TRBJ2-7	few
TGCAGTGCTAGATCCGAAGACGCTGAAGCTTTCTTT	CSARSEDAEAFF	12	TRBV20-1	NA	TRBJ1-1	NA
TGTGCCAGCAGTTTACAGGGGGCCTCACCCCTCCACTTT	CASSLQGASPLHF	13	TRBV12-3/TRBV12-4	TRBD1	TRBJ1-6	many
TGTGCCATCAGTGAGTCGGGAGATAGCACGGGGACTGAAGCTTTCTTT	CAISESGDSTGTEAFF	16	TRBV10-3	NA	TRBJ1-1	NA
TGCGCCGGCAGCTTCGGGTCGGGGGCAAGAACTGAAGCTTTCTTT	CAGSFGSGARTEAFF	15	TRBV5-1	NA	TRBJ1-1	NA
TGCAGCGCTGGAATCGGACAGGGAGTTCAGCCCCAGCATTTT	CSAGIGQGVQPQHF	14	TRBV29-1	TRBD1	TRBJ1-5	NA
TGTGCCAGCAGTTACTCGAAGACAGGGGGATACGAGCAGTACTTC	CASSYSKTGGYEQYF	15	TRBV6-5	TRBD1	TRBJ2-7	few
TGTGCCAGCAGCCCAGGGCCCGGGGACAATGAGCAGTTCTTC	CASSPGPGDNEQFF	14	TRBV11-3	NA	TRBJ2-1	few
TGTGCCAGCAGTTTAACCCCGAGGTACGAGCAGTACTTC	CASSLTPRYEQYF	13	TRBV27	NA	TRBJ2-7	many
TGTGCCAGCAGACCACAGGGGGAAGAGACCCAGTACTTC	CASRPQGEETQYF	13	TRBV7-9	TRBD1	TRBJ2-5	many
TGTGCCAGCAGCCCGGTCGGGGGGGCCTACGAGCAGTACTTC	CASSPVGGAYEQYF	14	TRBV5-8	TRBD2	TRBJ2-7	many
TGTGCCAGCAGTATTTCTGGGGCCTACGAGCAGTACTTC	CASSISGAYEQYF	13	TRBV27	NA	TRBJ2-7	many
TGCGCCAGCAGTGAGTTGACCGATCAGCCCCAGCATTTT	CASSELTDQPQHF	13	TRBV10-2	NA	TRBJ1-5	few
TGTGCCACCAGTGATTTGTTTACGACAGTTGGAGCTTTCTTT	CATSDLFTTVGAFF	14	TRBV24-1	NA	TRBJ1-1	few
TGCGCCAGCAGCCCGCACGCGTCAGGGACTACAGATACGCAGTATTTT	CASSPHASGTTDTQYF	16	TRBV4-3	NA	TRBJ2-3	many